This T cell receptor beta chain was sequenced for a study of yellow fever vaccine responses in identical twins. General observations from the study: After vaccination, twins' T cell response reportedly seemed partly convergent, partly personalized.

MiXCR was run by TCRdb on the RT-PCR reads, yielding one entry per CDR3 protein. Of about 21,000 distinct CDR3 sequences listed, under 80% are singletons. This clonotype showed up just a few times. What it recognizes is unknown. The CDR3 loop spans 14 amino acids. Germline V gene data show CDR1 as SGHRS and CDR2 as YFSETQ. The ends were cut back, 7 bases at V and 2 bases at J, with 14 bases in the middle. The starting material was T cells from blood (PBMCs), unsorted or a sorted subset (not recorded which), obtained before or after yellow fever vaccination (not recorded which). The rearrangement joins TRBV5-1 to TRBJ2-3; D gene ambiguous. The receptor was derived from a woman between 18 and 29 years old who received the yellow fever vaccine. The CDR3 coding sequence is TGCGCCAGCTCTAGGGAAGGGTACACAGATACGCAGTATTTT. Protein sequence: CASSREGYTDTQYF.